The entry that follows covers one T cell receptor (beta chain) sequence. The antigen remains unidentified. Generated by immunoSEQ multiplex PCR, the TCRdb table keeps only in-frame clones and is missing some. The sample holds 90,000 to 150,000 clones, about 84% seen once. This entry is derived from a study of cytomegalovirus exposure and HLA in healthy donors. Broader study findings: Reports indicated that the classifier achieved high specificity and sensitivity in diagnosing cytomegalovirus status. Testing in vitro showed a few CMV-associated chains specific for CMV antigens. The study designated 150 to 200 TCR beta chains cytomegalovirus-associated.

The CDR3 runs to 15 residues. Germline CDR1 and CDR2: GTSNPN and SVGIG (reference sequence). The V and J ends lost 4 bases and 0 bases, in that order; junction bases with no gene match: 6. This chain joins TRBV30 and TRBJ1-3, with TRBD1 matching 7 bases. The receptor was isolated from a man between 18 and 35 years old in good health and CMV-seronegative. The sequenced sample consisted of PBMCs. CDR3 bases: TGTGCCTGGACTAACAGGGGTTTCTCTGGAAACACCATATATTTT. Its translation: CAWTNRGFSGNTIYF.